Each of the 30 T cell receptor beta chains below was sequenced from the same sample in a study of blood T cell repertoires in COVID-19. The assay was immunoSEQ multiplex PCR, and TCRdb's table has in-frame clones only and misses some. The sample lists over 200,000 clones; under 90% were seen once. The sequenced sample consisted of peripheral blood. The receptors were gathered from a woman older than 75 with active or convalescent COVID-19.

The chain's CDR3 is CASSSGPPYGYTF. The CDR3 region has the DNA TGTGCCAGCAGCTCCGGTCCTCCCTATGGCTACACCTTC. The chain has TRBV7-9 and TRBJ1-2; D is ambiguous. The CDR3 sequence is 13 residues long. Trimming removed 4 bases at V and 4 bases at J, with 10 bases between. Per the germline V gene, CDR1 is SEHNR and CDR2 is FQNEAQ (reference sequence).

In this sample, this clone turned up a few times. This rearrangement joins TRBV3-1 (or the pseudogene TRBV3-2) to TRBJ1-4; TRBD1 matches 7 bases. The junction had 2 bases not matched to a gene; V was cut back by 1 base and J by 3 bases. Germline loops: CDR1 LGHDT, CDR2 YNNKEL (reference sequence). This CDR3 is built from 15 residues. The CDR3 loop reads CASSQAQGANEKLFF. The CDR3 coding sequence is TGTGCCAGCAGCCAAGCGCAGGGGGCTAATGAAAAACTGTTTTTT.

This chain joins TRBV2 and TRBJ2-3; 8 bases map to TRBD2. The CDR3 loop spans 16 amino acids. J was trimmed by 4 bases and V by 4 bases; bases with no gene match: 10. Germline V gene data show CDR1 as SNHLY and CDR2 as FYNNEI. CDR3 DNA sequence: TGTGCCAGCAGTGGTGGCAGCGGGAGTATCGCAGATACGCAGTATTTT. This codes for CASSGGSGSIADTQYF.

The chain links TRBV10-3 to TRBJ1-1, with 12 bases lining up with TRBD1. This CDR3 comprises 15 residues. Germline CDR1 is ENHRY and CDR2 is SYGVKD. Trimming took 10 bases from V and 4 from J; bases not matched to a gene: 10. Here the CDR3 DNA reads TGTGCCACCGGGGGGACAGGGGGCGCAAGCACTGAAGCTTTCTTT. Its translation: CATGGTGGASTEAFF.

This rearrangement joins TRBV2 to TRBJ1-1, with 8 bases aligning to TRBD1. CDR3 length: 13 residues. The ends lost 7 bases at V and 3 bases at J; junction bases unmatched: 4. Germline V lookup: CDR1 SNHLY, CDR2 FYNNEI. CDR3: CASIQDRDTEAFF. The CDR3 DNA is TGTGCCAGCATCCAGGACAGGGACACTGAAGCTTTCTTT.

CDR3: CASSPRGEAKNIQYF. CDR3 bases: TGCGCCAGCAGCCCTCGGGGGGAGGCCAAAAACATTCAGTACTTC. This chain links TRBV5-1 with TRBJ2-4; 7 bases match TRBD2. Germline CDR1 reads SGHRS; CDR2 reads YFSETQ. The ends lost 4 bases at V and 1 base at J; junction bases unmatched: 5. The CDR3 has 15 amino acids.

V usage is TRBV5-4 and J usage is TRBJ2-1; 8 bases line up with TRBD1. V lost 5 bases and J lost 4; bases outside the gene matches: 8. The length of the CDR3 is 15 residues. The V gene's germline CDR1 is SGHNT and CDR2 YYREEE (reference sequence). The CDR3 bases are TGTGCCAGCAGTTTAGGACAGGGAGAGTACAATGAGCAGTTCTTC. This gives the protein CASSLGQGEYNEQFF.

This chain links TRBV9 with TRBJ1-1; D unclear. The V end lost 0 bases, the J end lost 5 bases, and 8 bases lay between the germline ends. CDR1 is SGDLS, CDR2 YYNGEE, per germline. CDR3 size: 13 residues. CDR3 sequence (DNA): TGTGCCAGCAGCGTAGGCGCACGGACTGAAGCTTTCTTT. Protein product: CASSVGARTEAFF.

The chain recombines TRBV18 with TRBJ2-7; D call uncertain. Germline-derived CDR1 and CDR2 are KGHSH and LQKENI. The germline V and J ends were trimmed by 2 bases and 2 bases, with 4 bases remaining between them. The CDR3 sequence is 12 residues long. The CDR3 DNA sequence: TGTGCCAGCTCACCAGGGCCCTACGAGCAGTACTTC. Translation: CASSPGPYEQYF.

The chain has TRBV7-5 and TRBJ2-7; the table's D call TRBD2 went unverified against the DNA. TRBV7-5 is classified as a pseudogene. CDR3 length: 15 residues. The DNA of the CDR3 is TGTGCCAGAAGCTTAGGCTCAAGCTCCATATACGAGCAGTACTTC. Its protein is CARSLGSSSIYEQYF.

In nucleotides, the CDR3 is TGTGCCAGCAGTCGTTTCGAGGATTACCAGGGCGAGCAGTACTTC. The encoded protein is CASSRFEDYQGEQYF. The chain has TRBV6-5 and TRBJ2-7, with a possible D match to TRBD1 (5 bases). The CDR3 has 15 amino acids. The V gene lost 5 bases and the J gene lost 6 bases, with 20 bases spanning the gap. The germline CDR1 and CDR2 sequences are MNHEY and SVGAGI.

There are a few counts of this clone. The chain uses TRBV27 and TRBJ2-1; 7 nucleotides align to TRBD1. The germline V gene has CDR1 MNHEY and CDR2 SMNVEV (reference sequence). V lost 2 bases to trimming and J lost 8 bases; unmatched junction nucleotides: 9. CDR3 length equals 15 residues. The CDR3 spells CASSLRDQGVHEQFF. The CDR3 region has the DNA TGTGCCAGCAGTTTAAGGGACCAGGGGGTACATGAGCAGTTCTTC.

This chain links TRBV11-2 with TRBJ1-6; the D gene is possibly TRBD1 (6 bases). V was shortened by 1 base and J by 10 bases, with 17 bases between the two germline ends. CDR1 and CDR2 (germline): SGHAT, FQNNGV. CDR3 length: 16 amino acids. Written as DNA, the CDR3 is TGTGCCAGCAGCTTAGCAGGGGCTTCGGGGAGATCACCCCTCCACTTT. Translated: CASSLAGASGRSPLHF.

This chain links TRBV2 with TRBJ2-4; 12 nucleotides agree with TRBD2. The V segment lost 11 bases and the J segment 0 bases; nucleotides outside the gene matches: 11. Germline CDR1 SNHLY, CDR2 FYNNEI. The CDR3 is 17 residues long. The CDR3 spells CASSSTSGGLAKNIQYF. In DNA, the CDR3 is TGTGCCTCCAGCAGTACTAGCGGGGGGCTAGCCAAAAACATTCAGTACTTC. The whole variable domain, remainder taken from reference TRBV2 and TRBJ2-4, is EPEVTQTPSHQVTQMGQEVILRCVPISNHLYFYWYRQILGQKVEFLVSFYNNEISEKSEIFDDQFSVERPDGSNFTLKIRSTKLEDSAMYFCASSSTSGGLAKNIQYFGAGTRLSVL.

The chain joins TRBV5-4 to TRBJ2-7; 8 bases fit TRBD1. J lost 3 bases, V lost 2 bases, and 7 bases had no gene match. Germline V gene lookup returns CDR1 SGHNT and CDR2 YYREEE (reference sequence). The CDR3 is 15 amino acids. The CDR3 nucleotides read TGTGCCAGCAGCTTACAACAGGGGGGAGTCTACGAGCAGTACTTC. Its translation is CASSLQQGGVYEQYF.

This chain joins TRBV5-4 and TRBJ2-7; D perhaps matches TRBD1 (5 bases). Germline lookup yields CDR1 SGHNT and CDR2 YYREEE (reference sequence). Trimming left V 0 bases short and J 6 bases short, with 13 bases between. The CDR3 is made up of 14 amino acids. CDR3 region: CASSLDRPPSEQYF. The CDR3 DNA follows: TGTGCCAGCAGCTTGGACAGGCCGCCCTCCGAGCAGTACTTC.

The chain is built from TRBV28 and TRBJ1-2; TRBD1 matches at 9 bases. Germline V gene sequence: CDR1 MDHEN, CDR2 SYDVKM. The trim removed 5 bases at V and 4 bases at J, leaving 8 bases unmatched. CDR3 length: 15 residues. The CDR3 here is CASSRPTTGGYGYTF. The CDR3 nucleotides are TGTGCCAGCAGTCGACCGACGACAGGGGGCTATGGCTACACCTTC.

This clone was observed a single time. The chain employs TRBV6-2 or TRBV6-3 and TRBJ2-1; D is uncertain. The V gene lost 3 bases and the J gene lost 5 bases, with 5 bases spanning the gap. The CDR3 loop spans 12 amino acids. Germline CDR1 reads MNHEY; CDR2 reads SVGEGT. The CDR3 protein is CASSYINNEQFF. The CDR3 region has the DNA TGTGCCAGCAGTTATATAAACAATGAGCAGTTCTTC.

This clone was seen more than once but under ten times. The J gene is TRBJ2-3, the V gene TRBV7-9; a possible D gene is TRBD2 (6 bases). Trimming shortened V by 5 bases and J by 4 bases, and 22 bases separated the two germline ends. The CDR3 contains 17 residues. Germline CDR1 reads SEHNR; CDR2 reads FQNEAQ (reference sequence). This CDR3 reads CASSHPRVGLSADTQYF. In DNA, the CDR3 is TGTGCCAGCAGCCACCCTCGGGTGGGACTCTCGGCAGATACGCAGTATTTT. The entire variable domain, with the rest obtained from reference TRBV7-9 and TRBJ2-3, is as follows: DTGVSQNPRHKITKRGQNVTFRCDPISEHNRLYWYRQTLGQGPEFLTYFQNEAQLEKSRLLSDRFSAERPKGSFSTLEIQRTEQGDSAMYLCASSHPRVGLSADTQYFGPGTRLTVL.

This chain links TRBV6-5 with TRBJ1-2; D remains ambiguous. The CDR3 has 13 residues. Trimming removed 2 bases from V and 6 bases from J, with 10 bases in between. Germline V gene lookup returns CDR1 MNHEY and CDR2 SVGAGI. The CDR3 sequence is CASSYDISNGYTF. For the CDR3, the DNA is TGTGCCAGCAGTTACGACATAAGTAATGGCTACACCTTC.

CDR3 protein: CASSVVGGGQETQYF. The CDR3 DNA reads TGTGCCAGCAGCGTAGTCGGCGGGGGCCAAGAGACCCAGTACTTC. V gene TRBV9 combines with J gene TRBJ2-5; 7 positions agree with TRBD2. The CDR3 is 15 residues long. The V gene end was trimmed by 0 bases and the J gene end by 1 base; junction bases not matched to a gene: 3. The germline V gene encodes CDR1 SGDLS and CDR2 YYNGEE. Using reference TRBV9 and TRBJ2-5 for the parts outside the CDR3, the full variable domain is DSGVTQTPKHLITATGQRVTLRCSPRSGDLSVYWYQQSLDQGLQFLIQYYNGEERAKGNILERFSAQQFPDLHSELNLSSLELGDSALYFCASSVVGGGQETQYFGPGTRLLVL.

The chain recombines TRBV6-5 with TRBJ2-2; 8 bases match TRBD1. CDR3 length equals 15 residues. Trimming took 6 bases from V and 5 from J; bases not matched to a gene: 8. Germline-derived CDR1 and CDR2 are MNHEY and SVGAGI. The chain's CDR3 is CASSSGQAPTGELFF. As DNA, the CDR3 is TGTGCCAGCAGCTCGGGACAGGCCCCGACCGGGGAGCTGTTTTTT.

The gene calls are TRBV9 and TRBJ2-5; maybe TRBD2 (6 bases). The length of the CDR3 is 14 residues. The germline V gene encodes CDR1 SGDLS and CDR2 YYNGEE. Trimming took off 0 bases at V and 7 bases at J, with 13 bases between the two ends. In DNA, the CDR3 is TGTGCCAGCAGCGTAGACGGGAGCTCGGGGACCCAGTACTTC. Amino acid sequence: CASSVDGSSGTQYF. The entire variable domain, with the rest obtained from reference TRBV9 and TRBJ2-5, is as follows: DSGVTQTPKHLITATGQRVTLRCSPRSGDLSVYWYQQSLDQGLQFLIQYYNGEERAKGNILERFSAQQFPDLHSELNLSSLELGDSALYFCASSVDGSSGTQYFGPGTRLLVL.

The chain couples TRBV5-1 to TRBJ2-3; 11 bases are a match to TRBD2. Germline V gene sequence: CDR1 SGHRS, CDR2 YFSETQ. The CDR3 runs to 14 residues. V lost 4 bases and J lost 5; bases outside the gene matches: 3. The CDR3 region has the DNA TGCGCCAGCAGCCCGGGGACTAGCGGAGATACGCAGTATTTT. It encodes CASSPGTSGDTQYF.

This clone was seen a handful of times. This chain connects TRBV24-1 to TRBJ2-5; maybe TRBD1 (6 bases). The CDR3 has 13 residues. Germline values: CDR1 KGHDR, CDR2 SFDVKD. V gave up 6 bases and J gave up 3 bases, with 10 bases separating them. The CDR3 DNA follows: TGTGCCACCAGTCCACAGGGAAAAGAGACCCAGTACTTC. Translated, it gives CATSPQGKETQYF.

The rearrangement joins TRBV18 to TRBJ1-2; 9 bases map to TRBD1. Germline loops: CDR1 KGHSH, CDR2 LQKENI. The trim removed 2 bases at V and 7 bases at J, leaving 11 bases unmatched. This CDR3 spans 16 amino acids. CDR3 sequence (DNA): TGTGCCAGCTCACCAACTTGGGGACAGGGAATTGGTGGCTACACCTTC. This codes for CASSPTWGQGIGGYTF.

The J gene is TRBJ1-3, the V gene TRBV7-9; D gene ambiguous. Germline lookup yields CDR1 SEHNR and CDR2 FQNEAQ (reference sequence). Trimming cost V 5 bases and J 11 bases, with 22 bases left between them. The CDR3 runs 15 residues. The CDR3 spells CASSAGEGGKPPIYF. Written as DNA, the CDR3 is TGTGCCAGCAGCGCAGGTGAGGGTGGGAAACCACCCATATATTTT.

This sequence joins TRBV6-5 and TRBJ2-1; 10 bases are shared with TRBD2. The CDR3 extends over 14 amino acids. Germline V gene sequence: CDR1 MNHEY, CDR2 SVGAGI. The V segment lost 8 bases and the J segment 7 bases; nucleotides outside the gene matches: 8. CDR3 residues: CASGLAVQRNEQFF. The CDR3 nucleotides read TGTGCCAGCGGACTAGCGGTCCAACGGAATGAGCAGTTCTTC.

This chain connects TRBV6-5 to TRBJ2-7, with 8 nucleotides matching TRBD1. V lost 5 bases and J lost 1; bases outside the gene matches: 7. Germline-derived CDR1 and CDR2 are MNHEY and SVGAGI. This CDR3 spans 15 amino acids. The CDR3 protein is CASSRQGTGSYEQYF. CDR3 nucleotide sequence: TGTGCCAGCAGTCGACAGGGGACGGGGTCCTACGAGCAGTACTTC.

The chain couples TRBV28 to TRBJ2-7, with D possibly being TRBD2 (7 bases). Germline V lookup: CDR1 MDHEN, CDR2 SYDVKM. Deletions cut 2 bases from V and 4 bases from J, with 12 bases between. The CDR3 contains 14 residues. CDR3 residues: CASSLGGGKYEQYF. The CDR3 region has the DNA TGTGCCAGCAGTTTAGGGGGGGGCAAATACGAGCAGTACTTC. The full variable domain, rest sourced from reference TRBV28 and TRBJ2-7, is DVKVTQSSRYLVKRTGEKVFLECVQDMDHENMFWYRQDPGLGLRLIYFSYDVKMKEKGDIPEGYSVSREKKERFSLILESASTNQTSMYLCASSLGGGKYEQYFGPGTRLTVT.